A selection of T cell receptor beta chains follows, all from one sample in a study of blood T cell repertoires in COVID-19. Assay: immunoSEQ multiplex PCR; the TCRdb copy retains only in-frame clones and omits some. The sample has some 260,000 clones, 70% to 90% seen once; the top ten hold 3%. Sequenced sample: peripheral blood. The receptors were gathered from a young man with active or convalescent COVID-19. Each CDR3 is given with its conserved first and last residue. D genes are given only for firm matches. Clone sizes are given selectively: once, few, many, or a class where the clone is expanded.

CDR3nt	CDR3aa	d_gene	v_gene	j_gene	abundance
TGTGCCAGCAGCTTAGGGTCGGCCCAACCGGGGGGTGAGCAGTTCTTC	CASSLGSAQPGGEQFF	TRBD2	TRBV7-3	TRBJ2-1	NA
TGTGCCAGCAGTCAAAGGCCCTCGCGGGACAGCATTAGCAATCAGCCCCAGCATTTT	CASSQRPSRDSISNQPQHF	TRBD1	TRBV11-2	TRBJ1-5	NA
TGTGCCAGCAGCCCACCAGCGGGGGGGCTCTCAGAGACCCAGTACTTC	CASSPPAGGLSETQYF	TRBD2	TRBV9	TRBJ2-5	NA
TGTGCCAGCAGCTTACTCACGGGACTAGTCGGGGAGACCCAGTACTTC	CASSLLTGLVGETQYF	TRBD2	TRBV7-6	TRBJ2-5	NA
TGCGCCAGCAGCCAAGACCCCGCGCTTGGGCAGTTCTTC	CASSQDPALGQFF	NA	TRBV4-3	TRBJ2-1	NA
TGTGCCAGCAGTCAGCTTAGCGAGAGCTACGAGCAGTACTTC	CASSQLSESYEQYF	NA	TRBV28	TRBJ2-7	NA
TGTGCCAGCAAGGCTAGCGGGATATACGAGCAGTACTTC	CASKASGIYEQYF	TRBD2	TRBV27	TRBJ2-7	NA
TGTGCCAGCAGTGGACAGGGGGCGCGAGAAGCTTTCTTT	CASSGQGAREAFF	TRBD1	TRBV25-1	TRBJ1-1	NA
TGTGCCATCAGTGGACAGATCGGTGGAGGCACAGATACGCAGTATTTT	CAISGQIGGGTDTQYF	NA	TRBV10-3	TRBJ2-3	NA
TGTGCCAGCAGTTATGTCCCCTACGAGCAGTACTTC	CASSYVPYEQYF	NA	TRBV2	TRBJ2-7	few